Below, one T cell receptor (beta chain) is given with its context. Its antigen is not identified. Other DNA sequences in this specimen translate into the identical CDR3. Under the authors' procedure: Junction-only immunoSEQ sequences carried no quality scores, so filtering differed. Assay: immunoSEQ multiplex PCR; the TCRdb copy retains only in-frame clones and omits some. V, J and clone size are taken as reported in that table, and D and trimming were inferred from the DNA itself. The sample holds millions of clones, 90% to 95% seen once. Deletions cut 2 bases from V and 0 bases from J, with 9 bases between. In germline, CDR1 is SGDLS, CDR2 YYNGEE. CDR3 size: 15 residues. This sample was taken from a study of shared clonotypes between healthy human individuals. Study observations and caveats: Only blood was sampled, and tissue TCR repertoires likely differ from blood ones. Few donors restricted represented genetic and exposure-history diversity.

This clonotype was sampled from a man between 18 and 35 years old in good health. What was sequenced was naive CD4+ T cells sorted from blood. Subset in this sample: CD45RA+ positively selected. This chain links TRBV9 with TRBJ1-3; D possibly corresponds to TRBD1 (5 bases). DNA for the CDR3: TGTGCCAGCAGCGTGGGGGGGAGCTCTGGAAACACCATATATTTT. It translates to CASSVGGSSGNTIYF. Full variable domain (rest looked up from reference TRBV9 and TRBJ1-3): DSGVTQTPKHLITATGQRVTLRCSPRSGDLSVYWYQQSLDQGLQFLIQYYNGEERAKGNILERFSAQQFPDLHSELNLSSLELGDSALYFCASSVGGSSGNTIYFGEGSWLTVV.